These T cell receptor beta chains were read from a single sample in a study of blood T cell repertoires in COVID-19. Clones were read by immunoSEQ multiplex PCR, and TCRdb kept only the in-frame ones, dropping some. The table includes 310,000 or so clones, roughly 84% detected once. The sample consisted of peripheral blood. The source is a man aged 50 to 59 with active or convalescent COVID-19. Each CDR3 is given with its conserved first and last residue. The D gene is left open where the match is weak. Rows give clone size only sometimes, using once, few, many, or a class for an expanded clone.

d_call,j_call,clone_size,v_call,cdr3_nt,cdr3_aa
-,TRBJ1-2,-,TRBV19,TGTGCCAGTATAGGACAGCTCTCTAACTATGGCTACACCTTC,CASIGQLSNYGYTF
TRBD1,TRBJ1-1,-,TRBV30,TGTGCCTGGAGTGTAGACAGGGGGCGGGCGAACACTGAAGCTTTCTTT,CAWSVDRGRANTEAFF
TRBD1,TRBJ2-5,once,TRBV11-2,TGTGCCAGCAGCTCGGGACAGGGCGGAGAGACCCAGTACTTC,CASSSGQGGETQYF
-,TRBJ1-2,-,TRBV11-1,TGTGCCAGCAGCTTTGGAGTTAACTATGGCTACACCTTC,CASSFGVNYGYTF
-,TRBJ1-4,-,TRBV4-3,TGCGCCAGCAGCCCTTATGGCGGGGAAAAACTGTTTTTT,CASSPYGGEKLFF
-,TRBJ1-1,few,TRBV29-1,TGCAGCGTTGAAGCGGACTACACTGAAGCTTTCTTT,CSVEADYTEAFF
-,TRBJ1-4,-,TRBV4-3,TGCGCCAGCAGCCAAGGGACTTATGCAGGTTTAAGGGAAAAACTGTTTTTT,CASSQGTYAGLREKLFF
-,TRBJ1-1,-,TRBV5-1,TGCGCCAGCAGCTTGGCCCAAAACCCGGGCACTGAAGCTTTCTTT,CASSLAQNPGTEAFF
TRBD1,TRBJ1-6,-,TRBV5-6,TGTGCCAGCAGCTTATCGGGACAGCTAACCTATAATTCACCCCTCCACTTT,CASSLSGQLTYNSPLHF
TRBD1,TRBJ2-7,-,TRBV5-8,TGTGCCAGCAGCTTGGGGGGACAGGGGGCCTACGAGCAGTACTTC,CASSLGGQGAYEQYF
-,TRBJ1-4,-,TRBV11-2,TGTGCCAGCAGCTTAAATAGAGAAAAACTGTTTTTT,CASSLNREKLFF
-,TRBJ1-5,-,TRBV5-6,TGTGCCAGCAGCTTGTGGCAGGGGATATATAGCAATCAGCCCCAGCATTTT,CASSLWQGIYSNQPQHF
-,TRBJ1-1,-,TRBV5-1,TGCGCCAGCAGCTTGGGCTGGGGGCCAAGTCGAACTGAAGCTTTCTTT,CASSLGWGPSRTEAFF
TRBD1,TRBJ1-3,-,TRBV6-2/TRBV6-3,TGTGCCAGCAGCACCGTGGCGGGACAGGGATATGGAAACACCATATATTTT,CASSTVAGQGYGNTIYF
TRBD1,TRBJ2-7,-,TRBV6-5,TGTGCCACCACTGGGACAGGGGGAACGGGCGAGCAGTACTTC,CATTGTGGTGEQYF
TRBD1,TRBJ1-2,-,TRBV24-1,TGTGCCACCAGCCAGGGGACAGGGGTAGACTATGGCTACACCTTC,CATSQGTGVDYGYTF
TRBD2,TRBJ2-1,once,TRBV19,TGTGCCAGTAGTAATAGCGGGAGATCCGGTGAGCAGTTCTTC,CASSNSGRSGEQFF
TRBD2,TRBJ2-7,-,TRBV4-1,TGCGCCAGCAGCCGGACTCCGGGACTAGCGGGAGGTGAGACATTC,CASSRTPGLAGGETF
-,TRBJ1-5,once,TRBV28,TGTGCCAGCAGTTTAATGGAGGGGAATCAGCCCCAGCATTTT,CASSLMEGNQPQHF
-,TRBJ1-1,-,TRBV28,TGTGCCAGCAGTTTGGGGGCAGCGCACACTGAAGCTTTCTTT,CASSLGAAHTEAFF
-,TRBJ1-5,-,TRBV7-2,TGTGCCAGCAGCCCCCTCGTGGTAGGAGGGAGGTACAATCAGCCCCAGCATTTT,CASSPLVVGGRYNQPQHF
-,TRBJ2-1,few,TRBV27,TGTGCCAGCAGTCCCTATCAGGGGAAAAATGAGCAGTTCTTC,CASSPYQGKNEQFF
-,TRBJ2-1,-,TRBV3-1/TRBV3-2,TGTGCCAGCAGCCAGAAGTTTGGACTAGGGGGGTACAATGAGCAGTTCTTC,CASSQKFGLGGYNEQFF
-,TRBJ2-3,-,TRBV7-2,TGTGCCAGCAGCTTAGAACACCGCACAGATACGCAGTATTTT,CASSLEHRTDTQYF
-,TRBJ1-5,-,TRBV5-4,TGTGCCAGCAGCTTGGGGAGTATAGAGACGCCCAGAGATCAGCCCCAGCATTTT,CASSLGSIETPRDQPQHF
TRBD2,TRBJ2-7,-,TRBV28,TGTGCCAGCGCCGGCAGCGGGGGGGCGAACGAGCAGTACTTC,CASAGSGGANEQYF
-,TRBJ2-5,-,TRBV5-1,TGCGCCAGCAGCTTGGCCCGGCAGGGGGGCGGCCAAGAGACCCAGTACTTC,CASSLARQGGGQETQYF
-,TRBJ1-5,once,TRBV4-3,TGCGCCAGCAGCCAAGATCTAATCAGGAGCAATCAGCCCCAGCATTTT,CASSQDLIRSNQPQHF
TRBD1,TRBJ2-7,-,TRBV7-9,TGTGCCAGCAGCTCATACACAAGGGGGCCCTCCTACGAGCAGTACTTC,CASSSYTRGPSYEQYF
TRBD2,TRBJ2-3,-,TRBV18,TGTGCCAGCTCACCGAGCGGGGCGGGGGATACGCAGTATTTT,CASSPSGAGDTQYF
TRBD1,TRBJ1-1,-,TRBV6-5,TGTGCCAGCTGTATTCGCCCAGGGGGGTCTGAAGCTTTCTTT,CASCIRPGGSEAFF
-,TRBJ2-7,-,TRBV5-1,TGCGCCAGCAGCTTAGTCCTTGAGGGCGAGCAGTACTTC,CASSLVLEGEQYF
TRBD2,TRBJ2-3,-,TRBV27,TGTGCCAGCAGTTCGCCCGGGACTACCGGTACAGATACGCAGTATTTT,CASSSPGTTGTDTQYF
-,TRBJ1-2,-,TRBV4-3,TGCGCCAGCAGCCAAGATACGGCAGGCTCGTTGAGCTACACCTTC,CASSQDTAGSLSYTF
-,TRBJ2-7,-,TRBV5-6,TGTGCCAGCAGCTTCGGGCAGGGGCGCTACGAGCAGTACTTC,CASSFGQGRYEQYF
-,TRBJ1-5,once,TRBV10-3,TGTGCCATCAGTGAGCGCGATCAGCCCCAGCATTTT,CAISERDQPQHF
-,TRBJ1-6,-,TRBV3-1/TRBV3-2,TGTGCCAGCAGCCATGAGGTGGGCCAGGGGCGCTCCTATAATTCACCCCTCCACTTT,CASSHEVGQGRSYNSPLHF
-,TRBJ1-2,-,TRBV5-1,TGCGCCAGCAGCCCGTCGGGGGATACCTATGGCTACACCTTC,CASSPSGDTYGYTF
TRBD2,TRBJ2-1,once,TRBV6-5,TGTGCCAGCAGGGGACTAGCGGCCCACAATGAGCAGTTCTTC,CASRGLAAHNEQFF
TRBD1,TRBJ1-6,-,TRBV4-3,TGCGCCAGCAGCCAGGGACAGGGGAAGTATAATTCACCCCTCCACTTT,CASSQGQGKYNSPLHF
TRBD1,TRBJ1-6,few,TRBV27,TGTGCCAGCAGTTACAGGGGCCTCACCTCCTATAATTCACCCCTCCACTTT,CASSYRGLTSYNSPLHF
-,TRBJ1-3,-,TRBV2,TGTGCCAGCAGTGAAACCAGGGGTGGAAACACCATATATTTT,CASSETRGGNTIYF
TRBD1,TRBJ2-7,-,TRBV28,TGTGCCAGCAGTTTTGGGACAGGGAGGTACGAGCAGTACTTC,CASSFGTGRYEQYF
TRBD1,TRBJ1-4,-,TRBV4-1,TGCGCCAGCAGCCTGGGGACAGGGACGGTTGAAAAACTGTTTTTT,CASSLGTGTVEKLFF
-,TRBJ2-2,-,TRBV9,TGTGCCAGCAGCGTTGCGGGCAACCAGAACACCGGGGAGCTGTTTTTT,CASSVAGNQNTGELFF
-,TRBJ2-5,-,TRBV24-1,TGTGCCACCAGTGACCGCGGGATTCAAGAGACCCAGTACTTC,CATSDRGIQETQYF
-,TRBJ1-2,few,TRBV5-1,TGCGCCAGCAGCTTGGAACCAGCGCCTGCTGATGGCTACACCTTC,CASSLEPAPADGYTF
-,TRBJ1-1,-,TRBV7-9,TGTGCCAGCAGCTTAGCCAGGGGTTCTGAAGCTTTCTTT,CASSLARGSEAFF
TRBD1,TRBJ2-5,-,TRBV27,TGTGCCAGCAGTGTAACAGGGGGCTGGGCTCTTGGGACCCAGTACTTC,CASSVTGGWALGTQYF
TRBD2,TRBJ2-7,few,TRBV18,TGTGCCAGCTCACCGCTATATGGCGGGAGTTCCTACGAGCAGTACTTC,CASSPLYGGSSYEQYF
-,TRBJ1-2,-,TRBV9,TGTGCCAGCAAGCGGGGGGTCACGGAGTTGGACTATGGCTACACCTTC,CASKRGVTELDYGYTF
TRBD1,TRBJ1-4,-,TRBV27,TGTGCCAGCGGCCCGGGACAGATTAATGAAAAACTGTTTTTT,CASGPGQINEKLFF
-,TRBJ1-2,-,TRBV4-2,TGTGCCAGCAGCCAGGATGAGTGGGGGCAATTCGGGGGCTACACCTTC,CASSQDEWGQFGGYTF
TRBD1,TRBJ2-3,-,TRBV29-1,TGCAGCGTCAAAAAAGGACAGGGGACAAACACAGATACGCAGTATTTT,CSVKKGQGTNTDTQYF
-,TRBJ1-5,-,TRBV19,TGTGCCAGTAGTATCGCCAGGGCGGCCTATAGCAATCAGCCCCAGCATTTT,CASSIARAAYSNQPQHF
-,TRBJ1-2,-,TRBV5-1,TGCGCCAGCAGCGCGGGGGGCAGGTTTGTTCGTGGCTACACCTTC,CASSAGGRFVRGYTF
TRBD1,TRBJ1-5,-,TRBV6-2/TRBV6-3,TGTGCCAGCAGTGCCCTCGGACAGGGTCTTCACCCGAATCAGCCCCAGCATTTT,CASSALGQGLHPNQPQHF
TRBD1,TRBJ1-2,-,TRBV5-1,TGCGCCAGCAGCTTGGCAGGGGGTATTAGCTATGGCTACACCTTC,CASSLAGGISYGYTF
-,TRBJ1-1,-,TRBV10-3,TGTGCCATCAACACTGAAGGGGACACTGAAGCTTTCTTT,CAINTEGDTEAFF
-,TRBJ1-5,-,TRBV15,TGTGCCACCAGCAGAGTTGGCGGTAGCAATCAGCCCCAGCATTTT,CATSRVGGSNQPQHF